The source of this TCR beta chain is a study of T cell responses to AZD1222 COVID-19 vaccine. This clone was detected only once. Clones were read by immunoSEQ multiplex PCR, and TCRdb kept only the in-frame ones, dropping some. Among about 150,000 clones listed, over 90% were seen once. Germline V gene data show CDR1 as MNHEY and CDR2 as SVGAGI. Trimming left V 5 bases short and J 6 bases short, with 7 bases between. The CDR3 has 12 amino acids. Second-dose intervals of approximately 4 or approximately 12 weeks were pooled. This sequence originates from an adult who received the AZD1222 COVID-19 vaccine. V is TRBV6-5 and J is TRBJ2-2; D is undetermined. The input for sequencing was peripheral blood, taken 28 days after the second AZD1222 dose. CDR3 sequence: CASSRHAGELFF. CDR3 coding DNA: TGTGCCAGCAGTAGACACGCCGGGGAGCTGTTTTTT.